A selection of T cell receptor beta chains follows, all from one sample in a study of blood T cell repertoires in COVID-19. Method: immunoSEQ multiplex PCR; TCRdb's copy keeps in-frame clones and lacks some. The sample includes tens of thousands of clones, almost 80% of them seen just once. The sequencing input was peripheral blood. Receptors originate from a woman of 80 years or more with acute or convalescent COVID-19. Each CDR3 is given with its conserved first and last residue. Each record gives: clone size, J gene, D gene, V gene, CDR3 length, CDR3 DNA, CDR3 protein. D genes are given only for firm matches. Clone sizes are given selectively: once, few, many, or a class where the clone is expanded.

few,TRBJ2-7,-,TRBV4-3,14,TGCGCCAGCAGCCAAGAAGCCAGGGGCCACGAGCAGTACTTC,CASSQEARGHEQYF
-,TRBJ2-1,TRBD2,TRBV3-1/TRBV3-2,16,TGTGCCAGCAGCCAGGATCCCGGGACTAGCGCAAATGAGCAGTTCTTC,CASSQDPGTSANEQFF
-,TRBJ2-7,TRBD2,TRBV7-9,14,TGTGCCAGCAGCCGGACTAGTCAGGCCTACGAGCAGTACTTC,CASSRTSQAYEQYF
-,TRBJ1-6,TRBD1,TRBV7-2,14,TGTGCCAGCAGACGGACAGGGAGGTATTCACCCCTCCACTTT,CASRRTGRYSPLHF
-,TRBJ1-5,TRBD1,TRBV19,16,TGTGCCAGTAGTAACCCGGGACAGGCGGGCAATCAGCCCCAGCATTTT,CASSNPGQAGNQPQHF
-,TRBJ1-5,-,TRBV6-5,13,TGTGCCAGCAGTTACGCGGGGGGTCAGCCCCAGCATTTT,CASSYAGGQPQHF
-,TRBJ2-5,-,TRBV18,13,TGTGCCAGCTCACCCCGGGACAAAGAGACCCAGTACTTC,CASSPRDKETQYF
-,TRBJ2-1,TRBD2,TRBV27,15,TGTGCCAGCCGGACTAGCGGGAGGGGGTACAATGAGCAGTTCTTC,CASRTSGRGYNEQFF
-,TRBJ1-1,-,TRBV6-1,13,TGTGCCAGCAGTGAGTCTGTGAACACTGAAGCTTTCTTT,CASSESVNTEAFF
-,TRBJ2-6,TRBD1,TRBV28,18,TGTGCCATCAAGACCGGGACAGACTCTCACTCTGGGGCCAACGTCCTGACTTTC,CAIKTGTDSHSGANVLTF
-,TRBJ2-7,-,TRBV19,15,TGTGCCAGTAGTATAGGGATCGGGTTTTCCTACGAGCAGTACTTC,CASSIGIGFSYEQYF
-,TRBJ1-6,-,TRBV7-2,14,TGTGCCAGCAGCCAAGACAGCCGTAATTCACCCCTCCACTTT,CASSQDSRNSPLHF
-,TRBJ1-2,-,TRBV7-9,13,TGTGCCAGCAGCTTAGCGCGTCAATATGGCTACACCTTC,CASSLARQYGYTF
once,TRBJ2-1,-,TRBV7-2,15,TGTGCCAGCAGCGCCGGGACATCTCTTTACAATGAGCAGTTCTTC,CASSAGTSLYNEQFF
few,TRBJ2-1,-,TRBV27,15,-,CASSSSIAGWSEQFF
-,TRBJ2-3,TRBD2,TRBV6-1,16,TGTGCCAGCAGTGAGTGGGGTAGCGGGATGACAGATACGCAGTATTTT,CASSEWGSGMTDTQYF
-,TRBJ2-1,TRBD2,TRBV24-1,14,TGTGCCACCAGTCTAGCGGGTGGGGGGAATGAGCAGTTCTTC,CATSLAGGGNEQFF
-,TRBJ1-4,-,TRBV5-4,14,TGTGCCAGCAGCTTCGGGGGGCGGAATGAAAAACTGTTTTTT,CASSFGGRNEKLFF
once,TRBJ2-3,TRBD1,TRBV5-1,16,TGCGCCAGCAGCTTGGGCGGCAGGGGGTTTACAGATACGCAGTATTTT,CASSLGGRGFTDTQYF
-,TRBJ2-4,-,TRBV5-4,15,TGTGCCAGCAGCCCCGCGATCGGGGGAATAAACATTCAGTACTTC,CASSPAIGGINIQYF
-,TRBJ2-3,-,TRBV9,14,TGTGCCAGCAGCGTAGCCGGGAGCACAGATACGCAGTATTTT,CASSVAGSTDTQYF
-,TRBJ2-2,TRBD2,TRBV7-2,17,TGTGCCAGCAGCGCTACCCTAGCGGGAGGGTTCACCGGGGAGCTGTTTTTT,CASSATLAGGFTGELFF
once,TRBJ2-5,-,TRBV4-2,13,TGTGCCAGCAGCCAAGTCCGCGGGGAGACCCAGTACTTC,CASSQVRGETQYF
-,TRBJ1-5,-,TRBV19,12,TGTGCCAGCCGGACAGTCAATCAGCCCCAGCATTTT,CASRTVNQPQHF
-,TRBJ1-4,TRBD1,TRBV27,16,TGTGCCAGCAGGACCGGGACAGGGTCTCGGGGAGAAAAACTGTTTTTT,CASRTGTGSRGEKLFF
-,TRBJ1-6,-,TRBV29-1,13,TGCAGCGTTGAAGTGGGGGGGGGATCATCCCTCCACTTT,CSVEVGGGSSLHF
-,TRBJ1-2,-,TRBV30,16,TGTGCCTGGAGTGTACTCGGGACGGGAGGAGGGTATGGCTACACCTTC,CAWSVLGTGGGYGYTF
-,TRBJ2-2,-,TRBV25-1,16,TGTGCCAGCAGTGAACAACTTAACAGTTACACCGGGGAGCTGTTTTTT,CASSEQLNSYTGELFF
-,TRBJ2-1,TRBD1,TRBV29-1,11,TGCAGCGCCCGACAGGGGAGTGAGCAGTTCTTC,CSARQGSEQFF
-,TRBJ2-7,-,TRBV6-5,15,TGTGCCAGCAGTTACTCAGGTCAGGGATTTTACGAGCAGTACTTC,CASSYSGQGFYEQYF
-,TRBJ1-2,TRBD1,TRBV19,15,TGTGCCAGTAGTATTGCCGGGACAGCTAACTATGGCTACACCTTC,CASSIAGTANYGYTF
-,TRBJ2-2,TRBD2,TRBV7-2,15,TGTGCCAGCAGCCGGACTAGCGGGAGCAGCGGGGAGCTGTTTTTT,CASSRTSGSSGELFF
-,TRBJ2-1,-,TRBV5-1,13,TGCGCCAGCAGCTTGAGAACACGCAATGAGCAGTTCTTC,CASSLRTRNEQFF
-,TRBJ2-1,TRBD1,TRBV11-2,16,TGTGCCAGCAGCCCAGCCGGACAGGGAAGGGACAATGAGCAGTTCTTC,CASSPAGQGRDNEQFF
-,TRBJ2-7,-,TRBV6-1,14,TGTGCCAGCAGTGACCACAGAGCATCCTACGAGCAGTACTTC,CASSDHRASYEQYF
-,TRBJ1-2,-,TRBV5-6,12,TGTGCCAGCAGCATATATCAGGGCGGCTACACCTTC,CASSIYQGGYTF
-,TRBJ2-7,TRBD2,TRBV29-1,13,TGCAGCGTCGGACTAGCGGGAGACGGCGAGCAGTACTTC,CSVGLAGDGEQYF
once,TRBJ2-7,-,TRBV5-1,15,TGCGCCAGCAGCTCCTCCCCGGACGGGAACTACGAGCAGTACTTC,CASSSSPDGNYEQYF
-,TRBJ2-7,TRBD2,TRBV14,15,TGTGCCAGCAGTCGCCGGAATAGCGGGACCTACGAGCAGTACTTC,CASSRRNSGTYEQYF
-,TRBJ2-2,TRBD1,TRBV12-5,16,TGTGCTAGTGGTTTCCCGTGGACAGGGAGGACCGGGGAGCTGTTTTTT,CASGFPWTGRTGELFF